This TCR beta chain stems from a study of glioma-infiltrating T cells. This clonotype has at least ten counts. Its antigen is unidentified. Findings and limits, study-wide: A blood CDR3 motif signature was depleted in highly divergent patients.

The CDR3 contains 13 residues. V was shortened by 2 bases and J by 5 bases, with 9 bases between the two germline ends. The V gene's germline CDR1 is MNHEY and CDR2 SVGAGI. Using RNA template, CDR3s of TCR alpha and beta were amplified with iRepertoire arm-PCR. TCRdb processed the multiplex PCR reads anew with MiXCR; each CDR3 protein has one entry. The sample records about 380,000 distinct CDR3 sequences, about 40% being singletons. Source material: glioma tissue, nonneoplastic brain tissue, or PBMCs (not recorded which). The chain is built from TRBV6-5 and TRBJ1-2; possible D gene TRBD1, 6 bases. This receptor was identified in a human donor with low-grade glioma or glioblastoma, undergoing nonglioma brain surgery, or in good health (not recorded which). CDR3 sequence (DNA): TGTGCCAGCAGTTACGCTCAGGGGTATGGCTACACCTTC. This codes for CASSYAQGYGYTF.